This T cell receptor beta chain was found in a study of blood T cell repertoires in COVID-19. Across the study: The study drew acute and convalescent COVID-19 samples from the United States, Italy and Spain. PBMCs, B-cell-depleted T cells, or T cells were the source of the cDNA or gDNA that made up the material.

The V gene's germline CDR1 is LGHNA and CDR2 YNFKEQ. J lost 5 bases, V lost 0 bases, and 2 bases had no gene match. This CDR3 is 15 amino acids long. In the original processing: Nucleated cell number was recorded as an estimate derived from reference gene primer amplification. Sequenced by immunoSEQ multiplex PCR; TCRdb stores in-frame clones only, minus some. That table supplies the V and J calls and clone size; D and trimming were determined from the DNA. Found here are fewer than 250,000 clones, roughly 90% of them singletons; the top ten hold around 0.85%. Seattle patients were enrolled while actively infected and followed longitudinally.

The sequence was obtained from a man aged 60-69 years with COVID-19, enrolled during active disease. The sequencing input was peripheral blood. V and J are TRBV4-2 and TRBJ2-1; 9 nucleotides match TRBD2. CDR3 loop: CASSQDASGNNEQFF. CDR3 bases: TGTGCCAGCAGCCAAGATGCTAGCGGGAACAATGAGCAGTTCTTC.